This T cell receptor (beta chain) was obtained from a study of blood T cell repertoires in COVID-19. Overall study: Samples representing acute and convalescent COVID-19 were sourced from the United States, Italy and Spain. From T cells, B-cell-depleted T cells, or PBMCs came the material, which was cDNA or gDNA.

CDR1 and CDR2 from the germline V gene are SEHNR and FQNEAQ (reference sequence). J was trimmed by 3 bases and V by 5 bases; bases with no gene match: 7. This CDR3 has 15 amino acids. Original data processing: Reference gene primers were amplified, and this amplification served to estimate nucleated cell counts. Data came from immunoSEQ multiplex PCR; TCRdb stores just in-frame clones and leaves some out. The V and J calls and clone size are taken from that table; D and trimming were inferred from the DNA. Among 150,000 to 200,000 clones listed, 60% to 85% were seen once. This clonotype was obtained from a man between 60 and 75 years old with acute or convalescent COVID-19. The chain joins TRBV7-9 to TRBJ2-7, with 10 bases lining up with TRBD1. Sequenced input: peripheral blood. CDR3 nucleotide sequence: TGTGCCAGCAGCCCCGGACAGGGGGTTTACTACGAGCAGTACTTC. Translation: CASSPGQGVYYEQYF. Looking up the rest from reference TRBV7-9 and TRBJ2-7 gives the full variable domain: DTGVSQNPRHKITKRGQNVTFRCDPISEHNRLYWYRQTLGQGPEFLTYFQNEAQLEKSRLLSDRFSAERPKGSFSTLEIQRTEQGDSAMYLCASSPGQGVYYEQYFGPGTRLTVT.